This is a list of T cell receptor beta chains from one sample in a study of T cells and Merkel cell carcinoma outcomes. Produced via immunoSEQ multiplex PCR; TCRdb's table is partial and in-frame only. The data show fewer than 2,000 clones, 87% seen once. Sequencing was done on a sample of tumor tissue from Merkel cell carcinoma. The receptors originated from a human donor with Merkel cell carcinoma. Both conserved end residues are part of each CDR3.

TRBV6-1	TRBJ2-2	CASRTSVPGELFF
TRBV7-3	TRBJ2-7	CASSAGAYEQYF
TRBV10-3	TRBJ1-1	CAISGGQGGIFTEAFF
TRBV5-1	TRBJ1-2	CASSLAGQGSNGYTF
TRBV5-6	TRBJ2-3	CASSSWGRTSTDTQYF
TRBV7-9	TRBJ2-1	CASLQGGLSSYNEQFF
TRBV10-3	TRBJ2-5	CAISEREVAGGLNQETQYF
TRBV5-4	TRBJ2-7	CASSWTGGEQYF
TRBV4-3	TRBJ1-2	CASSQELGAAGAGYGYTF
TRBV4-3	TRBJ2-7	CASSRARDWTYEQYF
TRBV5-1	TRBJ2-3	CASSLAGGENTDTQYF
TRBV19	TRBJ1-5	CASMSSQYYSNQPQHF
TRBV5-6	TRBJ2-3	CAGARSHTDTQYF
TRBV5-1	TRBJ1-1	CASSFQGENTEAFF
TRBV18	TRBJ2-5	CASSPLTVSLGTQYF
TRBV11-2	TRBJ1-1	CASSLVQGGTEAFF
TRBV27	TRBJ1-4	CASRPGDREHEKLFF
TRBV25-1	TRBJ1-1	CASSESGAKGGAFF
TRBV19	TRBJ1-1	CASLDRRQNTEAFF
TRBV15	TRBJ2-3	CATSRDWGRQGAGDTQYF
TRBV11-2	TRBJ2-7	CASSPRGGRAYEQYF
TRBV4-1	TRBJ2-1	CASSQGLSSYNEQFF
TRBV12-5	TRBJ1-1	CASGLVTSGNTEAFF
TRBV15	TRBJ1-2	CATSRDNYGYTF
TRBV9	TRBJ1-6	CASSSSGGADNSPLHF
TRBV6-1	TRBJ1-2	CASSGGQWNYGYTF
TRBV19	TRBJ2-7	CASSQQGLREQYF
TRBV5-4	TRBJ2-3	CASTLAGEYTQYF
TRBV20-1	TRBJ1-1	CSARGRTEAFF
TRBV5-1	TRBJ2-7	CASSGMTGVNYEQYF
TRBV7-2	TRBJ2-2	CASSLRDRPNTGELFF
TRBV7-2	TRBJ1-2	CASSASPWAGMDTF